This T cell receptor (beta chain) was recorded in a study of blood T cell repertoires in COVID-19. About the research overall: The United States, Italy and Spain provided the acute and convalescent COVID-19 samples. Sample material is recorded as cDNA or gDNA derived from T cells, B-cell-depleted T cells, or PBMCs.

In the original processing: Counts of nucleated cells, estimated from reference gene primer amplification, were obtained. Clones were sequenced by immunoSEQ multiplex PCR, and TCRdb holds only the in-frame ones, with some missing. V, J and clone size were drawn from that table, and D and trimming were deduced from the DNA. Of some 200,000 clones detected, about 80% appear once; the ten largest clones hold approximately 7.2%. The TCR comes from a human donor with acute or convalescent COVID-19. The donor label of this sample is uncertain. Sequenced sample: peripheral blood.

CDR3 nucleotide sequence: TGTGCCTCAAGCAGACGGACTAGCGGCAATGAGCAGTTCTTC. This sequence encodes CASSRRTSGNEQFF. J is TRBJ2-1 and V is TRBV6-5; 10 positions match TRBD2. Germline assignment: CDR1 MNHEY and CDR2 SVGAGI. The length of the CDR3 is 14 residues. The ends lost 11 bases at V and 6 bases at J; junction bases unmatched: 10.